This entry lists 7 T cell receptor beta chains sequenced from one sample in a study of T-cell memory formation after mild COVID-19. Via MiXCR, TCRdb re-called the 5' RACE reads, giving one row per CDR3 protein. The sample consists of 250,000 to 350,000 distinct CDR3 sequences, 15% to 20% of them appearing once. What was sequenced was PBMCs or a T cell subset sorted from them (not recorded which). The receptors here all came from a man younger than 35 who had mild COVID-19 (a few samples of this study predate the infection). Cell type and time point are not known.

The CDR3 nucleotides are TGTGCCAGCAGCTTGGGGTGGCGAGAGCTCCCCACTGAAGCTTTCTTT. It translates to CASSLGWRELPTEAFF. The chain combines TRBV27 with TRBJ1-1; no reliable D call. The V end lost 6 bases, the J end lost 4 bases, and 21 bases lay between the germline ends. The V gene's germline CDR1 is MNHEY and CDR2 SMNVEV (reference sequence). This CDR3 region has 16 residues.

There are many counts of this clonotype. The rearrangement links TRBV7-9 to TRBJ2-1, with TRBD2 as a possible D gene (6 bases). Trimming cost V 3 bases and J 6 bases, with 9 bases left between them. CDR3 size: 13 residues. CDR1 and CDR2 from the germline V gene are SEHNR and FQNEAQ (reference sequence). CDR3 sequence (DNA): TGTGCCAGCAGCTTCGTCGGGGGCAATGAGCAGTTCTTC. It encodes CASSFVGGNEQFF.

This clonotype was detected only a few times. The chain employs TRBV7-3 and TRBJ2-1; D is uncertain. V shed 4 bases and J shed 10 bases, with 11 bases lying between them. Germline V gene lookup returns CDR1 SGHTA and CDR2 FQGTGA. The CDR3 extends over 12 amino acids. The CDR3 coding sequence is TGTGCCAGCAGCTCGTCAAGACTGGAGCAGTTCTTC. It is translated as CASSSSRLEQFF.

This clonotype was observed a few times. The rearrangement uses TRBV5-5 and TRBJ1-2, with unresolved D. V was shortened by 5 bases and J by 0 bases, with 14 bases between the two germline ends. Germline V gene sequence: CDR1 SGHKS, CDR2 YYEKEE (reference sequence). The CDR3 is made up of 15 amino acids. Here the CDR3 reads CASSLSRAANYGYTF. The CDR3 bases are TGTGCCAGCAGTCTGAGTAGGGCAGCTAACTATGGCTACACCTTC.

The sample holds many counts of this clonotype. The CDR3 bases are TGTGCCAGCGCCCAAACTTGGGGGGCCGGCACCGGGGAGCTGTTTTTT. It specifies CASAQTWGAGTGELFF. This chain uses TRBV3-1 with TRBJ2-2; D possibly matches TRBD1 or TRBD2 (6 bases each). Germline V CDR1 and CDR2: LGHDT, YNNKEL (reference sequence). V gave up 8 bases and J gave up 4 bases, with 20 bases separating them. The CDR3 runs 16 residues.

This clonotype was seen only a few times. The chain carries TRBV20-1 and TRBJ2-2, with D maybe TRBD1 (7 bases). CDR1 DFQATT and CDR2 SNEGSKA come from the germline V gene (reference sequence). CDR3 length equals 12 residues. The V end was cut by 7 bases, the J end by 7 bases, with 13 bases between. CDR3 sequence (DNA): TGCAGTGTCCAGGGGGAGGTCGGGGAGCTGTTTTTT. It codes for CSVQGEVGELFF.

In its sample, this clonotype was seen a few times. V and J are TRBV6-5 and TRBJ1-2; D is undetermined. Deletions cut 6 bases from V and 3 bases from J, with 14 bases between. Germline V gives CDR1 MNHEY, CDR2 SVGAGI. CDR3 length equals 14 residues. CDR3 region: CASSLGGQDYGYTF. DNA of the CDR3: TGTGCCAGCAGCCTGGGAGGGCAGGACTATGGCTACACCTTC.